This is a list of T cell receptor beta chains from one sample in a study of blood T cell repertoires in COVID-19. Only in-frame clones appear in the TCRdb table, and some are missing; sequencing was by immunoSEQ multiplex PCR. The sample holds tens of thousands of clones, about nine tenths seen once. The sequenced sample was peripheral blood. The receptors come from a woman aged 45-65 years in a cohort sampled during active COVID-19. Both conserved end residues are part of each CDR3. Each record gives: clone size, D gene, J gene, CDR3 length, V gene, CDR3 DNA, CDR3 protein. D genes are given only for firm matches. For some rows the clone size is stated as once, few or many, or as a class when expanded; others skip it.

- - TRBJ1-1 15 TRBV18 TGTGCCAGCTCACCAAATGGACAGCCGAACACTGAAGCTTTCTTT CASSPNGQPNTEAFF
- TRBD1 TRBJ2-1 14 TRBV5-4 TGTGCCAGCAGCTTTCGGGACAGGGGCAATGAGCAGTTCTTC CASSFRDRGNEQFF
- TRBD2 TRBJ2-1 14 TRBV9 TGTGCCAGCAGCGGGGGAGCGGGGGGGCGTGAGCAGTTCTTC CASSGGAGGREQFF
- - TRBJ1-6 15 TRBV3-1/TRBV3-2 TGTGCCAGCAGCCAAGGAGAGGCTACAAATTCACCCCTCCACTTT CASSQGEATNSPLHF
- - TRBJ2-3 11 TRBV20-1 TGCAGTGCACAGTGGGCAGATACGCAGTATTTT CSAQWADTQYF
- - TRBJ1-1 16 TRBV27 TGTGCCAGCAGTTTCAGATTCGGAGCGATGAACACTGAAGCTTTCTTT CASSFRFGAMNTEAFF
- TRBD1 TRBJ2-7 15 TRBV9 TGTGCCAGCAGCGCGACCGGGACAGCGACCTACGAGCAGTACTTC CASSATGTATYEQYF
- TRBD1 TRBJ1-2 14 TRBV2 TGTGCCAGCAGTCGAGGACAGGGGGCAGGTGGCTACACCTTC CASSRGQGAGGYTF
- - TRBJ2-3 14 TRBV6-2/TRBV6-3 TGTGCCAGCAGCCGGAGGGTTAACACAGATACGCAGTATTTT CASSRRVNTDTQYF
- TRBD1 TRBJ2-7 15 TRBV3-1/TRBV3-2 TGTGCCAGCAGCCCCTATCCGGGACAGTACTACGAGCAGTACTTC CASSPYPGQYYEQYF
- - TRBJ2-7 12 TRBV10-3 TGTGCCATCAGGAAAGACTTGGGCGAGCAGTACTTC CAIRKDLGEQYF
once - TRBJ2-1 16 TRBV3-1/TRBV3-2 TGTGCCAGCAGCCAACCCCGGGGGGCGGGGATTGGTGAGCAGTTCTTC CASSQPRGAGIGEQFF
- TRBD1 TRBJ1-1 15 TRBV5-1 TGCGCCAGCAGCGCGGGACAGCTCAGGAACACTGAAGCTTTCTTT CASSAGQLRNTEAFF
- TRBD2 TRBJ2-7 15 TRBV3-1/TRBV3-2 TGTGCCAGCAGCCGACGGGGGGAGAAGCTCTACGAGCAGTACTTC CASSRRGEKLYEQYF
- - TRBJ2-7 14 TRBV5-1 TGCGCCAGCAGCTCCCAGGGTTACTCCTACGAGCAGTACTTC CASSSQGYSYEQYF
- TRBD1 TRBJ1-6 15 TRBV2 TGTGCCAGCAGTGTACAGGGGGCTGTCGATTCACCCCTCCACTTT CASSVQGAVDSPLHF
- - TRBJ1-3 15 TRBV5-6 TGTGCCAGCAGCTCAACAGGTAACTCTGGAAACACCATATATTTT CASSSTGNSGNTIYF
once - TRBJ1-4 15 TRBV29-1 TGCAGCGTTGAAGGAGGTCGGCAGGGTGGAGAAAAACTGTTTTTT CSVEGGRQGGEKLFF
once TRBD1 TRBJ1-2 12 TRBV6-5 TGTGCGACCCACAGGGGGAACTATGGCTACACCTTC CATHRGNYGYTF
- - TRBJ1-2 16 TRBV5-1 TGCGCCAGCAGCTTGGATTTTAGCGGGGCGCCCCATGGCTACACCTTC CASSLDFSGAPHGYTF
- - TRBJ2-3 13 TRBV10-1 TGCGCCAGCACGGGACACAGCACAGATACGCAGTATTTT CASTGHSTDTQYF
once - TRBJ1-2 16 TRBV6-1 TGTGCCAGCAGTGACGGGGGGCGCCGGGCTAACTATGGCTACACCTTC CASSDGGRRANYGYTF
- - TRBJ2-1 16 TRBV5-6 TGTGCCAGCAGCTTGGACAGGGAAGGACCCTACAATGAGCAGTTCTTC CASSLDREGPYNEQFF
- - TRBJ2-2 15 TRBV19 TGTGCCAGTAGTGTCGGGGGACCGAACACCGGGGAGCTGTTTTTT CASSVGGPNTGELFF
- TRBD1 TRBJ1-1 14 TRBV18 TGTGCCAGCTCAAGCACAGGGGGCGGGATTGAAGCTTTCTTT CASSSTGGGIEAFF
- - TRBJ2-5 12 TRBV3-1/TRBV3-2 TGTGCCAGCAGCCCCCCCGAGCGCCCACAATACTTC CASSPPERPQYF
once - TRBJ1-4 12 TRBV29-1 TGCAGCGCCAGGGTAACTAATGAAAAACTGTTTTTT CSARVTNEKLFF
once - TRBJ1-2 14 TRBV3-1/TRBV3-2 TGTGCCAGCAGCCAAGATCCCCAGGGGAGAGGCTACACCTTC CASSQDPQGRGYTF
- - TRBJ1-2 15 TRBV5-5 TGTGCCAGCAGCTTGGGTGGGGCGAAGAACTATGGCTACACCTTC CASSLGGAKNYGYTF
once - TRBJ1-5 14 TRBV19 TGTGCCAGTAGTAATCCAGGGGTCCATCAGCCCCAGCATTTT CASSNPGVHQPQHF
- - TRBJ2-4 13 TRBV27 TGTGCCAGCAGTTTAAGAGGCCAAAACATTCAGTACTTC CASSLRGQNIQYF
- TRBD2 TRBJ2-1 13 TRBV25-1 TGTGCCAGCACTGGACTAGCTTGGAATGAGCAGTTCTTC CASTGLAWNEQFF
once - TRBJ2-2 12 TRBV6-5 TGTGCCAGCAGCTGGGCCACCGGGGAGCTGTTTTTT CASSWATGELFF
- TRBD1 TRBJ2-5 14 TRBV6-5 TGTGCCAGCAGGGGACAGGGGCCCCGAGAGACCCAGTACTTC CASRGQGPRETQYF
- - TRBJ1-5 16 TRBV19 TGTGCCAGTAGTACCCTTGGGGCAGGGCTCAATCAGCCCCAGCATTTT CASSTLGAGLNQPQHF
- - TRBJ2-7 10 TRBV27 TGTGCCAGCGGAGACTACGAGCAGTACTTC CASGDYEQYF
- TRBD2 TRBJ2-3 16 TRBV5-4 TGTGCCAGCAGCTTGGCCAAGCGGGGACGCACAGATACGCAGTATTTT CASSLAKRGRTDTQYF
- TRBD1 TRBJ1-4 14 TRBV28 TGTGCCAGCCGTCTGACAGGGGGCTCTGAAAAACTGTTTTTT CASRLTGGSEKLFF
- TRBD1 TRBJ1-5 15 TRBV28 TGTGCCAGCACAACCGGGACAGGGTTCAGTCAGCCCCAGCATTTT CASTTGTGFSQPQHF
- - TRBJ1-1 13 TRBV18 TGTGCCAGCTCACCACAGGGGTACACTGAAGCTTTCTTT CASSPQGYTEAFF
- - TRBJ1-6 15 TRBV2 TGTGCCAGCAGCTTACAGGGAGCGTTGGATTCACCCCTCCACTTT CASSLQGALDSPLHF
once - TRBJ1-2 15 TRBV4-2 TGTGCCAGCAGCCAAGGGGGGCCGGGGCACTATGGCTACACCTTC CASSQGGPGHYGYTF
- - TRBJ1-3 16 TRBV11-3 TGTGCCAGCAGTCCATCCCTGGTCTACTCTGGAAACACCATATATTTT CASSPSLVYSGNTIYF
- TRBD2 TRBJ2-7 14 TRBV27 TGTGCCAGCAGTTTTGGGACGGGAGGGAGCGAGCAGTACTTC CASSFGTGGSEQYF
- - TRBJ2-5 15 TRBV3-1/TRBV3-2 TGTGCCAGCAGCCAAGGTGTTAGGGGGTTAGGGACCCAGTACTTC CASSQGVRGLGTQYF
- TRBD2 TRBJ2-7 14 TRBV29-1 TGCAGCGCCGCGGGACTAGCGGGGGTGGAAGAGCAGTACTTC CSAAGLAGVEEQYF
- - TRBJ1-2 13 TRBV10-2 TGCGCCAGCAGAGGGACAACTAACTATGGCTACACCTTC CASRGTTNYGYTF
- TRBD1 TRBJ1-1 15 TRBV19 TGTGCCAGTAGTACCCCTGGACAGGGCGCACCCCGGGCTTTCTTT CASSTPGQGAPRAFF
- TRBD2 TRBJ2-1 18 TRBV7-8 TGTGCCAGCAGCTTAGCGCTTAGGGCGGGGGGGGTCTACAATGAGCAGTTCTTC CASSLALRAGGVYNEQFF
- - TRBJ1-2 15 TRBV29-1 TGCAGCGTCAATCACCCGAGAGGCCTTAACTATGGCTACACCTTC CSVNHPRGLNYGYTF
- TRBD1 TRBJ2-7 14 TRBV30 TGTGCCTGTCCTCCCGGGACCAAGGGGGCAGGGCAGTACTTC CACPPGTKGAGQYF
once - TRBJ2-6 13 TRBV2 TGTGCCAGCGGACTAAATGGGGCCAACGTCCTGACTTTC CASGLNGANVLTF
- - TRBJ2-5 13 TRBV13 TGTGCCAGCAGCTCCCTCGGTCAAGAGACCCAGTACTTC CASSSLGQETQYF
- - TRBJ1-5 17 TRBV5-8 TGTGCCAGCAGCTTGCGGCGGTGGCGGGATAGCAATCAGCCCCAGCATTTT CASSLRRWRDSNQPQHF
- TRBD2 TRBJ2-5 15 TRBV7-7 TGTGCTAGCAGCTCGGGACTAGCGGACCAAGAGACCCAGTACTTC CASSSGLADQETQYF